Each of the 14 T cell receptor beta chains below was sequenced from the same sample in a study of ipilimumab plus nivolumab after autologous stem cell transplantation. Assay: immunoSEQ multiplex PCR; the TCRdb copy retains only in-frame clones and omits some. This sample has 10,000 to 15,000 clones; about 80% occur once, and the top ten carry about a sixth. The sample here was PBMCs, taken in a trial of ipilimumab plus nivolumab as post-transplant consolidation. The receptor source for this set is a male donor with diffuse large B-cell lymphoma.

J is TRBJ2-3 and V is TRBV7-9; no definite D call. The CDR3 totals 12 residues. V lost 10 bases to trimming and J lost 0 bases, with 8 bases between them. In germline, CDR1 is SEHNR, CDR2 FQNEAQ (reference sequence). The CDR3: CATQESTDTQYF. In DNA, the CDR3 is TGTGCCACCCAGGAGAGCACAGATACGCAGTATTTT.

The chain joins TRBV6-6 to TRBJ2-5; maybe TRBD1 (6 bases). Germline V lookup: CDR1 MNHNY, CDR2 SVGAGI (reference sequence). Trimming stripped 5 bases from V and 5 bases from J, with 15 bases between. The CDR3 covers 14 residues. CDR3 protein: CASSPQGDRETQYF. The CDR3 coding sequence is TGTGCCAGCAGTCCACAGGGTGATAGGGAGACCCAGTACTTC.

V usage is TRBV6-6 and J usage is TRBJ2-7; 12 bases are shared with TRBD2. J lost 3 bases, V lost 7 bases, and 4 bases had no gene match. Germline lookup yields CDR1 MNHNY and CDR2 SVGAGI (reference sequence). The CDR3 spans 14 residues. The CDR3 DNA follows: TGTGCCAGCACCACACTAGCGGGAGGCTACGAGCAGTACTTC. This codes for CASTTLAGGYEQYF.

The chain employs TRBV5-1 and TRBJ2-2, with a possible D match to TRBD2 (5 bases). The CDR3 has 15 residues. V was pared by 4 bases and J by 0 bases, with 10 bases between. Germline CDR1 reads SGHRS; CDR2 reads YFSETQ. The CDR3 sequence: CASSREGANTGELFF. Here the CDR3 DNA reads TGCGCCAGCAGCCGTGAGGGTGCGAACACCGGGGAGCTGTTTTTT. The full variable domain, with the rest looked up from reference TRBV5-1 and TRBJ2-2, is KAGVTQTPRYLIKTRGQQVTLSCSPISGHRSVSWYQQTPGQGLQFLFEYFSETQRNKGNFPGRFSGRQFSNSRSEMNVSTLELGDSALYLCASSREGANTGELFFGEGSRLTVL.

This chain connects TRBV7-5 to TRBJ1-1; TRBD1 reflects the table's D call only, with no check against the DNA. TRBV7-5 is classified as a pseudogene. The length of the CDR3 is 14 residues. CDR3 loop: CASSETGFGTEAFF. In DNA, the CDR3 is TGTGCCAGCAGCGAGACAGGGTTTGGCACTGAAGCTTTCTTT.

This clone occurred a few times. The J gene is TRBJ2-7, the V gene TRBV5-4; tentative D call: TRBD2 (5 bases). V was cut by 4 bases and J by 2 bases, with 7 bases left in between. The germline CDR1 and CDR2 sequences are SGHNT and YYREEE (reference sequence). This CDR3 region has 12 residues. Here the CDR3 reads CASSEGPYEQYF. The CDR3 DNA follows: TGTGCCAGCAGCGAGGGCCCCTACGAGCAGTACTTC.

This clone rates as medium-sized (0.01 to 0.1%). This chain links TRBV14 with TRBJ1-1; 8 bases align to TRBD1. The CDR3 runs 16 residues. From germline, CDR1 is SGHDN and CDR2 FVKESK. The J segment lost 4 bases and the V segment lost 4 bases, leaving 11 bases of the junction unmatched. This chain's CDR3 is CASSPRGPGTFTEAFF. CDR3 nucleotides: TGTGCCAGCAGCCCCAGGGGGCCAGGGACCTTCACTGAAGCTTTCTTT.

The chain employs TRBV6-6 and TRBJ2-2; weak D call: TRBD1 (6 bases). CDR3 length: 15 residues. The germline V gene has CDR1 MNHNY and CDR2 SVGAGI (reference sequence). V shed 4 bases and J shed 0 bases, with 9 bases lying between them. The CDR3 nucleotides read TGTGCCAGCAGTTCAGGGACATCGAACACCGGGGAGCTGTTTTTT. Translation: CASSSGTSNTGELFF.

The rearrangement links TRBV11-3 to TRBJ2-1; D is ambiguous. The V gene's germline CDR1 is SGHNT and CDR2 YENEEA. This CDR3 is 15 amino acids long. Trimming took 8 bases from V and 0 from J, leaving 14 bases between them. CDR3 sequence reads: CASPPPSPSYNEQFF. DNA of the CDR3: TGTGCCAGCCCCCCCCCGTCCCCCTCCTACAATGAGCAGTTCTTC. Using reference TRBV11-3 and TRBJ2-1 for the parts outside the CDR3, the full variable domain is EAGVVQSPRYKIIEKKQPVAFWCNPISGHNTLYWYLQNLGQGPELLIRYENEEAVDDSQLPKDRFSAERLKGVDSTLKIQPAELGDSAVYLCASPPPSPSYNEQFFGPGTRLTVL.

In its sample, this clone is medium-sized. This chain links TRBV29-1 with TRBJ2-7; 11 bases agree with TRBD2. Trimming took 7 bases from V and 5 from J; bases not matched to a gene: 19. CDR1 is SQVTM and CDR2 is ANQGSEA in the germline V gene. This CDR3 has 17 residues. The DNA of the CDR3 is TGCAGCGCTAAACTAGCGGGGGACGGCTACGGGTTTAACGAGCAGTACTTC. Its protein is CSAKLAGDGYGFNEQYF.

The chain has TRBV5-1 and TRBJ2-7, with 7 bases matching TRBD1. Germline CDR1 SGHRS, CDR2 YFSETQ. V was clipped by 6 bases and J by 4 bases; unmatched bases: 16. The CDR3 contains 16 residues. The CDR3 reads CASNRQGQGIDYEQYF. The CDR3 DNA follows: TGCGCCAGCAACCGACAGGGCCAGGGAATCGATTACGAGCAGTACTTC.

The chain has TRBV5-1 and TRBJ2-3; 8 bases are shared with TRBD2. The CDR3 runs to 15 residues. The J segment lost 2 bases and the V segment lost 4 bases, leaving 6 bases of the junction unmatched. Looked up from germline, CDR1 is SGHRS and CDR2 is YFSETQ. This CDR3 is CASSAWRGDTDTQYF. The CDR3 nucleotides read TGCGCCAGCAGCGCCTGGCGGGGGGACACAGATACGCAGTATTTT.

This clone came up once. V is TRBV2 and J is TRBJ2-2; D unclear. V dropped 7 bases and J dropped 5 bases, with 5 bases sitting between them. CDR3 length: 11 residues. The V gene's germline CDR1 is SNHLY and CDR2 FYNNEI. The CDR3 DNA follows: TGTGCCAGCACCGGGACCGGGGAGCTGTTTTTT. It codes for CASTGTGELFF.

This clone is labeled medium-sized (0.01 to 0.1%). The rearrangement links TRBV30 to TRBJ1-2; 9 nucleotides match TRBD1. Germline lookup yields CDR1 GTSNPN and CDR2 SVGIG (reference sequence). The CDR3 is made up of 14 amino acids. The V and J ends lost 5 bases and 8 bases, in that order; junction bases with no gene match: 12. Written as DNA, the CDR3 is TGTGCCTGGGAAAAGGACAGGGGACTTTGGGGCTACACCTTC. It codes for CAWEKDRGLWGYTF.